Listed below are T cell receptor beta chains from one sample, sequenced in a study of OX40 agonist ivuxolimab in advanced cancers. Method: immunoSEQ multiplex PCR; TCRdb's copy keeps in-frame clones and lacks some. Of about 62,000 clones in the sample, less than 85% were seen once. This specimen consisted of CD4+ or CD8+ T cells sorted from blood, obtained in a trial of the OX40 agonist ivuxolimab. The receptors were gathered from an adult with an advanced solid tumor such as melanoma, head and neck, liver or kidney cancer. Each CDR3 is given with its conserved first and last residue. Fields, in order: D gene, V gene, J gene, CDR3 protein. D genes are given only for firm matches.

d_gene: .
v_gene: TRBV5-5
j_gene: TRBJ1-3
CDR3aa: CASSLGGGNTIYF

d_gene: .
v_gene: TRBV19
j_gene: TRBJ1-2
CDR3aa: CASSSRRTDTSNYGYTF

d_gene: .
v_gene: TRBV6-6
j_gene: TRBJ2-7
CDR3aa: CASSYSGGPYEQYF

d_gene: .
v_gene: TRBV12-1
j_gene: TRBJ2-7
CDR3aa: CASSRQQGASNEQYF

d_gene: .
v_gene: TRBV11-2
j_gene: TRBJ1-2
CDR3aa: CASSSPGPRDYGYTF

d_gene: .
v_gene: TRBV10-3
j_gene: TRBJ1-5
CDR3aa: CAISPGEVQPQHF

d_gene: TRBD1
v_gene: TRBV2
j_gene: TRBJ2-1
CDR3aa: CASSEGTTGGYNEQFF

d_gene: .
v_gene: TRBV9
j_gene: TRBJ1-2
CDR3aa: CASSVTGTPNYGYTF

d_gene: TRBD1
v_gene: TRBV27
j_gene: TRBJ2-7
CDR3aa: CASRTGGYEQYF

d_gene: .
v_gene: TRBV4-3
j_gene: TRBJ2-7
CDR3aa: CASSQLGQTYEQYF

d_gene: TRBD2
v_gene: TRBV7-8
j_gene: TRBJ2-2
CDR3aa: CASRPPAGGRGNTGELFF

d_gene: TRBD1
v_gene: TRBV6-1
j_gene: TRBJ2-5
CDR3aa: CASSRGQASQETQYF

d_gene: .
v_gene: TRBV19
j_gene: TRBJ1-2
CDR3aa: CASSFREINYGYTF

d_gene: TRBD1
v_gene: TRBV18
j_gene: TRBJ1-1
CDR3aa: CASSQSGQGMNTEAFF

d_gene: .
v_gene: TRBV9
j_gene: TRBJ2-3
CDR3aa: CASSRDGASTDTQYF

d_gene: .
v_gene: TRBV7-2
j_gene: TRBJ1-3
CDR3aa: CASSLLRDSSGNTIYF

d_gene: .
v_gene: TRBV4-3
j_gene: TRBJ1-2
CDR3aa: CASSQDGIGQGTGFGYTF

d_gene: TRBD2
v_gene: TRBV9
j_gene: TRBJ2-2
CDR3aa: CASSVFASGGLNTGELFF

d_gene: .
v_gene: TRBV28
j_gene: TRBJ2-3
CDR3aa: CASSLSGTLLKRAGTDTQYF

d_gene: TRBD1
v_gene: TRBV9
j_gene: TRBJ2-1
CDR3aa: CASSVGTGNTYNEQFF